The T cell receptor beta chain under discussion was sequenced for a study of blood T cell repertoires in COVID-19. The V and J ends lost 2 bases and 1 base, in that order; junction bases with no gene match: 14. The CDR3 loop spans 20 amino acids. Germline-derived CDR1 and CDR2 are MNHNS and SASEGT. Authors' methods: Quantification of nucleated cells was approximated via reference gene primer amplification. The assay was immunoSEQ multiplex PCR, and TCRdb's table has in-frame clones only and misses some. The V and J calls and clone size were taken over from that table, and D and trimming were inferred from the DNA. This table has fewer than 75,000 clones, approximately 87% appearing once.

The gene calls are TRBV6-1 and TRBJ2-2; 9 nucleotides align to TRBD2. The sample comprised peripheral blood. This clonotype was sampled from a man aged 45-65 years with active COVID-19. DNA for the CDR3: TGTGCCAGCAGTGAACGCGGGGGGGCCTTGGCGAATTGGAACACCGGGGAGCTGTTTTTT. As protein: CASSERGGALANWNTGELFF.